This note documents a single T cell receptor beta chain sequence. What it binds is unknown. The sample is drawn from a study of Ad26.COV2.S vaccination and SARS-CoV-2 variants. Study-wide background: Donor had been placed in the Ad26.COV2.S arm of the COV1001 trial. Dosing was one shot or two shots 56 days apart. Findings and caveats of the study: Measurements of TCR breadth and depth may have given underestimates of the total T cell responses.

After removal of 0 bases from V and 1 base from J, the junction contained 14 bases not matched to a gene. The CDR3 length is 19 residues. Germline CDR1 and CDR2: GTSNPN and SVGIG (reference sequence). Treatment denoted: some 20 received Ad26.COV2.S at low or high dose, single or two shots; about 5 received placebo; per-sample allocation not given. Collection of the samples took place on day 63 after the first injection of vaccine or placebo. In Boston, the donor was an adult between 18-55 years of age. Measured with immunoSEQ multiplex PCR; TCRdb has only the in-frame clones, and not every one. The table has 300,000 to 350,000 clones, 90% seen once.

The sequence derives from a person aged 18 to 59 who received the Ad26.COV2.S COVID-19 vaccine or a placebo. The rearrangement links TRBV30 to TRBJ1-5; TRBD1 matches at 8 bases. The source was peripheral blood, collected in a trial of Ad26.COV2.S vaccine versus placebo. CDR3 sequence reads: CAWSVGFGQGTTSNQPQHF. The CDR3 DNA follows: TGTGCCTGGAGTGTGGGCTTCGGACAGGGCACTACGAGCAATCAGCCCCAGCATTTT.